This T cell receptor (beta chain) is drawn from a study of response to subunit inactivated influenza vaccine. General study findings and limits: Each seasonal influenza vaccination recruits few new T cells, the authors suggested.

TCRdb processed the RT-PCR reads anew with MiXCR; each CDR3 protein has one entry. Found here are 490,000 or so distinct CDR3 sequences, 6.5% to 8% of them singletons; the top ten hold around 13%. Germline V gene data show CDR1 as SGHRS and CDR2 as YFSETQ. The CDR3 spans 11 residues. This clonotype was counted ten times or more. Its antigen remains unidentified. Compared with germline, one end of the junction differs, possibly owing to a read error. The rearrangement links TRBV5-1 to TRBJ1-2; a weak D match, TRBD1 (6 bases). This sample comprised PBMCs from blood, obtained roughly 24 months after vaccination. This clonotype was obtained from a man aged 50 to 69 who received an inactivated influenza vaccine. DNA of the CDR3: TGCGCCAGCAGCTCCGCTGGACAGCCCTTCTTC. It codes for CASSSAGQPFF.